This T cell receptor beta chain appears in the sequencing data of a study of blood T cell repertoires in COVID-19. Background on the study: From T cells, B-cell-depleted T cells, or PBMCs came the material, which was cDNA or gDNA.

Per germline, CDR1 MDHEN and CDR2 SYDVKM. The CDR3 contains 16 residues. Trimming took 6 bases from V and 0 from J, leaving 14 bases between them. In this sample, this clone turned up a few times. In the authors' methods: Nucleated cell number was recorded as an estimate derived from reference gene primer amplification. The data were produced by immunoSEQ multiplex PCR, yet TCRdb's version contains in-frame clones alone and is incomplete. From that table come the V and J calls and clone size; the DNA was used to work out D and trimming. The sample consists of 60,000 to 80,000 clones, approximately 90% of them appearing once.

The chain couples TRBV28 to TRBJ1-4, with D perhaps matching TRBD1 (6 bases). This receptor was obtained from a woman in her 70s with acute or convalescent COVID-19. Sequencing was carried out using peripheral blood. CDR3 sequence reads: CASSETTGATNEKLFF. The CDR3 DNA sequence: TGTGCCAGCAGCGAAACGACAGGTGCAACTAATGAAAAACTGTTTTTT.